The clone carrying this T cell receptor beta chain showed up just once. Antigen: not known. PCR involved 60 Vbeta and 13 Jbeta primers. Assay: immunoSEQ multiplex PCR; the TCRdb copy retains only in-frame clones and omits some. The sample lists about 160,000 clones, 87% occurring once. In germline, CDR1 is LNHNV, CDR2 YYDKDF (reference sequence). This CDR3 spans 16 amino acids. The V and J ends lost 3 bases and 2 bases, in that order; junction bases with no gene match: 4. The data derive from a study of cytomegalovirus exposure and HLA in healthy donors. General study results and limits: The listing of approximately 160 TCR beta chains classed them as cytomegalovirus-associated.

This TCR was recovered from a woman younger than 45 in good health and CMV-seronegative. What was sequenced was PBMCs. This rearrangement joins TRBV15 to TRBJ1-3, with 10 nucleotides matching TRBD1. CDR3 nucleotides: TGTGCCACCAGCAGGCCGGGACAGGGGACTGGAAACACCATATATTTT. This encodes CATSRPGQGTGNTIYF.